Below, one TCR beta chain is given with its context. This clone has just a few counts. Its recognized antigen is unknown. Base qualities were left out, and no much larger clone turns up one base away. Collaborating institutions collected whole blood in K2EDTA tubes following their own protocols. For TCRbeta analysis, collaborators shipped samples in one of three forms: frozen whole blood, isolated PBMCs, or DNA extracted from either of those sample types. This sample is part of a study of blood T cell repertoires in COVID-19 (dated by TCRdb to 2019 to 2021). For context, the study as a whole: Collaborator samples came from the United States, Italy and Spain and covered acute and convalescent phases of COVID-19. The prospective study material was composed of cDNA or gDNA derived from T cells, B-cell-depleted T cells, or PBMCs. Subjects who had been exposed to COVID-19, were actively infected with it, or had recovered from it provided the deeply sampled blood TCRbeta repertoires that made up the dataset. The repertoires were released in a freely available public database intended as a resource for research on the immune response to SARS-CoV-2. Samples came from the ongoing ImmuneRACE study (first 160 participants) plus 1,254 subjects from 6 global collaborators. Sample metadata almost always included a de-identified subject ID, COVID-19 status, age in years and sex. HLA class I and class II types, where available, came from metadata supplied by the sample provider rather than from assay-based typing.

TCRbeta CDR3 regions were amplified from genomic DNA by means of the immunoSEQ Assay, a bias-controlled multiplex PCR. Per the original workflow: Nucleated cell counts per sample were estimated from amplification of reference gene primers within the assay. To quantify the absolute abundance of each unique TCRbeta CDR3 rearrangement, sequence reads were collapsed and filtered. For each sample, productive Simpson clonality was calculated as the square root of Simpson's diversity index over productive rearrangements. TCRdb took this table from immuneACCESS and kept in-frame rearrangements with V and J called. Such tables lack part of the clones; where checked against another copy, unresolved V genes explain under half of the gap, and the rest is unexplained. That table furnishes V, J and clone size, whereas the DNA furnished D and trimming. The sample yields around 130,000 clones; about 80% were counted once. The ten biggest clones cover roughly 10% of the sample.

The CDR1 and CDR2 encoded by the germline V gene (reference sequence) are GTSNPN and SVGIG. V is pruned by 1 base and J by 6 bases, leaving 22 bases of the junction without a gene match. Its CDR3 holds 20 amino acids, cysteine through phenylalanine. The sequence is cut down to CDR3 DNA, 60 bases in frame from base 1. Points the paper makes about the study in general: The quantity of clinical and demographic metadata differed by source and by participant and was supplied without curation.

The sequence joins TRBV30 to TRBJ2-1; a stretch of 9 junction bases matches TRBD2. The sample comprised peripheral blood. The origin of this receptor is a man in his forties with active or convalescent COVID-19. Here the CDR3 is given as CAWSGGGTSHLLRTGNEQFF. At the DNA level, the sequence is TGTGCCTGGAGTGGTGGCGGGACTAGCCATCTTCTGAGAACGGGCAATGAGCAGTTCTTC.